A single sample gave rise to the 19 T cell receptor beta chains below, sequenced in a study of blood T cell repertoires in COVID-19 (dated by TCRdb to the early 2020s). The library was obtained by the immunoSEQ multiplex PCR assay. This immuneACCESS table, as held by TCRdb, lists in-frame sequences with V and J called but not all clones. Of the missing ones, under half trace to an unresolved V gene in checked studies; the others have no known cause. The table for this sample lists 250,000 to 350,000 clones; roughly nine tenths of them were counted only once. 2.4% of the sample is taken by the ten largest. Material: PBMCs or T cells enriched from blood (not recorded which). All receptors derive from a woman under 30 who had recovered from COVID-19.

The chain is built from TRBV6-4 and TRBJ2-6; D is undetermined. Per the germline V gene, CDR1 is MRHNA and CDR2 is SNTAGT. Trimming removed 4 bases from V and 0 bases from J, with 4 bases in between. CDR3 length equals 14 residues. CDR3 sequence: CASSGSSGANVLTF. CDR3 DNA: TGTGCCAGCAGTGGGAGCTCTGGGGCCAACGTCCTGACTTTC.

For this clone: Different DNA sequences within this sample yield the same CDR3. The DNA for the CDR3 is TGTGCCAGCTCACCCGCGGGCACTGAAGCTTTCTTT. It translates to CASSPAGTEAFF. The genes are TRBV18 and TRBJ1-1, with unresolved D. Trimming left V 3 bases short and J 4 bases short, with 6 bases between. Germline CDR1 and CDR2: KGHSH and LQKENI. The CDR3 runs to 12 residues.

This clone occurred once. The rearrangement uses TRBV10-1 and TRBJ1-4, with 8 bases matching TRBD1. The CDR3 consists of 15 residues. Germline V CDR1 and CDR2: WNHNN, SYGVQD (reference sequence). V trimming: 7 bases; J trimming: 8 bases; junction bases outside the gene matches: 12. CDR3 sequence (DNA): TGCGCCAGCATGGCGGTGACAGGGGTCTGCGAAAAACTGTTTTTT. Translating gives CASMAVTGVCEKLFF.

This clone occurred a few times. The rearrangement uses TRBV6-2 or TRBV6-3 and TRBJ2-7; weak D call: TRBD2 (6 bases). In germline, CDR1 is MNHEY, CDR2 SVGEGT. Trimming cost V 3 bases and J 6 bases, with 12 bases left between them. The CDR3 has 13 residues. The CDR3 DNA is TGTGCCAGCAGTTATGGGAGGACGGGCGAGCAGTACTTC. Amino acid sequence: CASSYGRTGEQYF.

In this sample, this clone turned up a few times. The chain uses TRBV7-3 and TRBJ1-1, with D possibly TRBD1 on 5 matching bases. The CDR3 consists of 14 residues. V was trimmed by 4 bases and J by 4 bases, leaving 13 bases between them. From germline, CDR1 is SGHTA and CDR2 FQGTGA. CDR3 bases: TGTGCCAGCAGCTCCCGGGGGGTGGTCACTGAAGCTTTCTTT. This gives the protein CASSSRGVVTEAFF. The whole variable domain, remainder taken from reference TRBV7-3 and TRBJ1-1, is GAGVSQTPSNKVTEKGKYVELRCDPISGHTALYWYRQSLGQGPEFLIYFQGTGAADDSGLPNDRFFAVRPEGSVSTLKIQRTERGDSAVYLCASSSRGVVTEAFFGQGTRLTVV.

This chain joins TRBV5-6 and TRBJ2-7; a possible D gene is TRBD2 (5 bases). V lost 4 bases to trimming and J lost 3 bases, with 17 bases between them. The CDR3 is 15 residues long. Germline V gene sequence: CDR1 SGHDT, CDR2 YYEEEE. The CDR3 DNA follows: TGTGCCAGCAGCCGGGGTCCAAACATTCTCTACGAGCAGTACTTC. This encodes CASSRGPNILYEQYF.

This rearrangement joins TRBV6-6 to TRBJ1-2; 12 bases align to TRBD1. This CDR3 has 16 residues. V trimming: 2 bases; J trimming: 3 bases; junction bases outside the gene matches: 4. Germline V gene sequence: CDR1 MNHNY, CDR2 SVGAGI (reference sequence). In nucleotides, the CDR3 is TGTGCCAGCAGTTACCGGGACAGGGGGCATGACTATGGCTACACCTTC. Protein: CASSYRDRGHDYGYTF.

This clone was seen a single time. CDR3 residues: CASSEAQGYEKLFF. The CDR3 DNA reads as TGTGCCAGCAGTGAAGCGCAGGGTTATGAAAAACTGTTTTTT. The chain uses TRBV6-1 and TRBJ1-4, with D tentatively TRBD1 (5 bases). The CDR3 contains 14 residues. V lost 0 bases to trimming and J lost 6 bases, with 8 bases between them. Germline V lookup: CDR1 MNHNS, CDR2 SASEGT.

The CDR3 loop is CASSQAQSGETQYF. The CDR3 DNA reads TGCGCCAGCAGCCAAGCCCAAAGCGGAGAGACCCAGTACTTC. The V call is TRBV4-1, the J call TRBJ2-5, with D possibly matching TRBD2 (5 bases). CDR1 MGHRA and CDR2 YSYEKL come from the germline V gene. V was shortened by 1 base and J by 4 bases, with 10 bases between the two germline ends. This CDR3 comprises 14 residues.

The genes are TRBV27 and TRBJ2-7; no clear D gene. The germline gives CDR1 MNHEY, CDR2 SMNVEV (reference sequence). With 3 bases removed from V and 5 bases from J, the gap between germline ends came to 5 bases. CDR3 length: 11 residues. DNA of the CDR3: TGTGCCAGCAGTTTTCTCGACGAGCAGTACTTC. Its translation is CASSFLDEQYF.

The CDR3 DNA follows: TGTGCCAGCAGTTTGATCAGGGGGCAGGAGACCCAGTACTTC. This codes for CASSLIRGQETQYF. The chain carries TRBV27 and TRBJ2-5; 8 bases map to TRBD1. V lost 3 bases to trimming and J lost 5 bases; unmatched junction nucleotides: 5. This CDR3 spans 14 amino acids. Germline values: CDR1 MNHEY, CDR2 SMNVEV (reference sequence).

V is TRBV24-1 and J is TRBJ1-6; no definite D call. This CDR3 has 12 amino acids. The germline V gene encodes CDR1 KGHDR and CDR2 SFDVKD. Trimming took off 6 bases at V and 6 bases at J, with 5 bases between the two ends. Here the CDR3 reads CATSSGNSPLHF. In nucleotides, the CDR3 is TGTGCCACCAGTTCGGGTAATTCACCCCTCCACTTT.

The rearrangement uses TRBV27 and TRBJ2-3; D may be TRBD1 (6 bases). The V gene's germline CDR1 is MNHEY and CDR2 SMNVEV (reference sequence). V dropped 3 bases and J dropped 1 base, with 8 bases sitting between them. The CDR3 has 14 residues. CDR3 nucleotides: TGTGCCAGCAGTTTTCGGACAGGCACAGATACGCAGTATTTT. Amino acids: CASSFRTGTDTQYF.

The gene calls are TRBV27 and TRBJ1-5, with TRBD1 matching over 10 bases. This CDR3 has 18 residues. Germline lookup yields CDR1 MNHEY and CDR2 SMNVEV (reference sequence). The V segment lost 3 bases and the J segment 6 bases; nucleotides outside the gene matches: 14. Here the CDR3 DNA reads TGTGCCAGCAGTTTCACCGGGACAGGGGTCTCGGGGGTTCAGCCCCAGCATTTT. It yields the protein CASSFTGTGVSGVQPQHF.

This chain connects TRBV27 to TRBJ1-1, with D hard to call. Looked up from germline, CDR1 is MNHEY and CDR2 is SMNVEV (reference sequence). The CDR3 has 15 residues. The V gene lost 5 bases and the J gene lost 0 bases, with 13 bases spanning the gap. The CDR3 is CASSQKTGLNTEAFF. CDR3 nucleotide sequence: TGTGCCAGCAGTCAAAAAACGGGGTTGAACACTGAAGCTTTCTTT.

Concerning this clone: A read error may account for a junction end that differs from germline. DNA of the CDR3: TGTGCTTGGACAGGGGCAAGAGGAAACACCATATATTTT. Translated, it gives CAWTGARGNTIYF. The rearrangement uses TRBV30 and TRBJ1-3, with 9 bases aligning to TRBD1. Per germline, CDR1 GTSNPN and CDR2 SVGIG (reference sequence). CDR3 length: 13 amino acids.

CDR3 residues: CASSLVQYEQYF. The CDR3 DNA sequence: TGTGCCAGCAGTTTAGTTCAATACGAGCAGTACTTC. The V gene is TRBV12-3 or TRBV12-4, the J gene TRBJ2-7; no firm D call. The CDR3 runs 12 residues. Trimming took 1 base from V and 4 from J, leaving 5 bases between them.

This chain joins TRBV5-1 and TRBJ1-2; 9 bases are shared with TRBD1. V dropped 0 bases and J dropped 6; count of bases not matched to a gene: 3. The germline gives CDR1 SGHRS, CDR2 YFSETQ. The CDR3 is 14 residues long. CDR3 residues: CASSLGTGGDGYTF. CDR3 nucleotides: TGCGCCAGCAGCTTGGGTACAGGGGGCGATGGCTACACCTTC.

J is TRBJ2-5 and V is TRBV27, with 8 bases aligning to TRBD2. Germline V gives CDR1 MNHEY, CDR2 SMNVEV (reference sequence). J was trimmed by 5 bases and V by 2 bases; bases with no gene match: 13. The CDR3 is 17 amino acids. CDR3 sequence: CASSLRWVAGRLETQYF. The CDR3 DNA reads as TGTGCCAGCAGTTTACGCTGGGTAGCGGGAAGGTTGGAGACCCAGTACTTC.